The table lists the clone carrying this T cell receptor (beta chain) with a count of one. What it recognizes is unknown. The CDR3 covers 13 residues. Trimming stripped 4 bases from V and 6 bases from J, with 12 bases between. Germline values: CDR1 MNHEY, CDR2 SMNVEV (reference sequence). 60 Vbeta and 13 Jbeta primers were used in PCR. Sequencing was performed with immunoSEQ multiplex PCR; in TCRdb, only in-frame clones are kept and a portion is missing. The data contain 150,000 to 200,000 clones, roughly three quarters of them singletons. The data derive from a study of cytomegalovirus exposure and HLA in healthy donors. Overall study results and limits: Some public TCRs appeared in many individuals, while most sequences were rare.

This clonotype was sampled from a woman between 40 and 55 years old in good health and CMV-seronegative. This chain connects TRBV27 to TRBJ1-2; D is unresolved. Sequenced input: PBMCs. The CDR3 DNA follows: TGTGCCAGCAGTTCAAGTTACAGTGATGGCTACACCTTC. Encoded protein: CASSSSYSDGYTF.